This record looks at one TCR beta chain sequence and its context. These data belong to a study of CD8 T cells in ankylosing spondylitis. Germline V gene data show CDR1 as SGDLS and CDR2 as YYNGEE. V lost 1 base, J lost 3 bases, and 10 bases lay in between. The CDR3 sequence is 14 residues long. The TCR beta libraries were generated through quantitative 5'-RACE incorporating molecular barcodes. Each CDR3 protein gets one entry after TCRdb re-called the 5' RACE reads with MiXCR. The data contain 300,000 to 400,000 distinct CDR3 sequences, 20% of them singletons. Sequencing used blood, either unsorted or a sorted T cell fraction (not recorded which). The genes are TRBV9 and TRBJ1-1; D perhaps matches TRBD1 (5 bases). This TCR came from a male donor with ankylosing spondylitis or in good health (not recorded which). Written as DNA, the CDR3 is TGTGCCAGCAGCGTAAGCTGGGGGGACACTGAAGCTTTCTTT. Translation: CASSVSWGDTEAFF.